One and the same sample provided the 2 T cell receptor beta chains below, sequenced in a study of blood T cell repertoires in COVID-19. Clones were read by immunoSEQ multiplex PCR, and TCRdb kept only the in-frame ones, dropping some. The repertoire holds 150,000 or so clones, with approximately 85% as singletons. The source material was peripheral blood. These receptors came from a man in his 60s with COVID-19, enrolled during active disease.

In this sample, this clone turned up once. The rearrangement joins TRBV19 to TRBJ1-2; 9 nucleotides agree with TRBD1. The junction had 7 bases not matched to a gene; V was cut back by 4 bases and J by 1 base. The germline V gene encodes CDR1 LNHDA and CDR2 SQIVND (reference sequence). This CDR3 spans 16 amino acids. In DNA form, the CDR3 reads TGTGCCAGTAGTAGTAGACAGGGGGGAGGTAACTATGGCTACACCTTC. This translates into CASSSRQGGGNYGYTF.

This chain connects TRBV7-2 to TRBJ2-1; 10 bases match TRBD2. V was clipped by 1 base and J by 7 bases; unmatched bases: 4. Germline CDR1 is SGHTA and CDR2 is FQGNSA. The CDR3 is 15 residues long. The DNA of the CDR3 is TGTGCCAGCAGCTTAGACAGCGGGGGGGTAAATGAGCAGTTCTTC. This encodes CASSLDSGGVNEQFF.